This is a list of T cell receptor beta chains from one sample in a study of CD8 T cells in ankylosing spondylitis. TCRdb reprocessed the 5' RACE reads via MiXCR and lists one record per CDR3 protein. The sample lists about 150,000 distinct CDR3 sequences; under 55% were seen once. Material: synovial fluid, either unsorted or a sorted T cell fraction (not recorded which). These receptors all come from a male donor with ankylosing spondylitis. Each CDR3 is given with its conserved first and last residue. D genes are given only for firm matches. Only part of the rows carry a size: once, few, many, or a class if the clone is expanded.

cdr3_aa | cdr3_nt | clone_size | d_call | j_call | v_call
CASSDQPTDTQYF | TGTGCCAGCAGTGACCAGCCTACAGATACGCAGTATTTT | few | NA | TRBJ2-3 | TRBV6-4
CSAKTSGGSTGELFF | TGCAGCGCTAAAACTAGCGGGGGTTCCACCGGGGAGCTGTTTTTT | few | TRBD2 | TRBJ2-2 | TRBV29-1
CASSSRDRATDTQYF | TGTGCCAGCAGCTCCCGGGACAGGGCGACGGATACGCAGTATTTT | few | TRBD1 | TRBJ2-3 | TRBV13
CASSVYFWDTDTQYF | TGTGCCAGCAGCGTTTATTTCTGGGACACAGATACGCAGTATTTT | NA | NA | TRBJ2-3 | TRBV9
CASVPYEGGTEAFF | TGTGCCAGCGTGCCTTATGAAGGAGGCACTGAAGCTTTCTTT | NA | NA | TRBJ1-1 | TRBV28
CASSFGGDGNEQFF | TGTGCCAGCAGTTTTGGAGGGGACGGCAATGAGCAGTTCTTC | many | NA | TRBJ2-1 | TRBV27
CASSGPSSYNEQFF | TGTGCCAGCAGCGGCCCGAGCTCCTACAATGAGCAGTTCTTC | many | NA | TRBJ2-1 | TRBV9
CASSPRTEGAINEQFF | TGTGCCAGCAGCCCAAGGACCGAGGGGGCAATAAATGAGCAGTTCTTC | NA | TRBD1 | TRBJ2-1 | TRBV3-1
CASNPLGGDPYEQYF | TGCGCCAGCAATCCGTTAGGCGGGGATCCCTACGAGCAGTACTTC | NA | NA | TRBJ2-7 | TRBV10-2
CAIGGLGVGTDTQYF | TGTGCCATCGGGGGACTGGGGGTGGGGACAGATACGCAGTATTTT | NA | NA | TRBJ2-3 | TRBV10-3
CSARDKGTDEKLFF | TGCAGTGCTAGAGACAAGGGGACGGATGAAAAACTGTTTTTT | NA | NA | TRBJ1-4 | TRBV20-1
CASSPLVRGRTEAFF | TGTGCCAGCAGCCCCCTTGTCAGGGGGCGTACTGAAGCTTTCTTT | once | TRBD1 | TRBJ1-1 | TRBV27
CASSFGTSGKHGSYEQYF | TGCGCCAGCAGCTTTGGGACTAGCGGGAAACACGGCTCCTACGAGCAGTACTTC | few | TRBD2 | TRBJ2-7 | TRBV5-1
CASSSGLAGNQETQYF | TGTGCCAGCAGTTCCGGACTAGCGGGAAACCAAGAGACCCAGTACTTC | few | TRBD2 | TRBJ2-5 | TRBV12-3/TRBV12-4
CASSLRGGDETQYF | TGCGCCAGCAGCTTGCGTGGCGGAGATGAGACCCAGTACTTC | NA | NA | TRBJ2-5 | TRBV5-1
CASSYSGDTQYF | TGTGCCAGCAGCTATTCCGGGGATACGCAGTATTTT | few | NA | TRBJ2-3 | TRBV5-6
CSVGLAGVYQETQYF | TGCAGCGTTGGACTAGCGGGGGTATACCAAGAGACCCAGTACTTC | once | TRBD2 | TRBJ2-5 | TRBV29-1
CASSPWYGTEAFF | TGCGCCAGCAGCCCCTGGTATGGCACTGAAGCTTTCTTT | NA | NA | TRBJ1-1 | TRBV4-3
CASSQEYGTHNEQFF | TGTGCCAGCAGCCAAGAGTACGGGACACACAATGAGCAGTTCTTC | NA | NA | TRBJ2-1 | TRBV4-2
CSASLSYEQYF | TGCAGTGCCTCCCTCAGCTACGAGCAGTACTTC | NA | NA | TRBJ2-7 | TRBV20-1
CASSLAPRRYNEQFF | TGTGCCAGCAGCTTAGCGCCTAGGCGATACAATGAGCAGTTCTTC | NA | NA | TRBJ2-1 | TRBV7-4
CASSLYHYNEQFF | TGCGCCAGCAGCTTGTACCACTACAATGAGCAGTTCTTC | NA | NA | TRBJ2-1 | TRBV5-1
CASRSGANVLTF | TGCGCCAGCCGATCTGGGGCCAACGTCCTGACTTTC | NA | NA | TRBJ2-6 | TRBV5-1
CASSLKRLGPSYEQYF | TGTGCCAGCAGCTTGAAAAGACTAGGGCCCTCCTACGAGCAGTACTTC | NA | NA | TRBJ2-7 | TRBV7-8
CASSSKTGYRYNEQFF | TGCGCCAGCAGCTCGAAGACAGGCTACAGGTACAATGAGCAGTTCTTC | few | NA | TRBJ2-1 | TRBV5-1
CSACRTRWETQYF | TGCAGTGCTTGTCGGACTAGATGGGAGACCCAGTACTTC | NA | TRBD2 | TRBJ2-5 | TRBV20-1
CASSNGGLQFF | TGTGCCAGCAGCAACGGGGGTTTACAATTCTTC | NA | NA | TRBJ2-1 | TRBV5-6
CASSQGLAGAAYQETQYF | TGTGCCAGCAGCCAGGGACTAGCGGGGGCCGCGTACCAAGAGACCCAGTACTTC | NA | TRBD2 | TRBJ2-5 | TRBV3-1